This is a list of T cell receptor beta chains from one sample in a study of T cells in Graves' hyperthyroidism and ophthalmopathy. TCRdb analysed the multiplex PCR reads with MiXCR anew, one entry per CDR3 protein. This table holds about 690,000 distinct CDR3 sequences, about 18% found once. Sequenced sample: blood. The source is a man aged 45 to 65 with Graves' hyperthyroidism. CDR3s include the opening cysteine and the closing phenylalanine or tryptophan. Fields, in order: clone size, D gene, V gene, J gene, CDR3 DNA, CDR3 protein. The D gene is left open where the match is weak. Not every row has a clone size; where given, it reads once, few, many or a size class.

.	TRBD1	TRBV29-1	TRBJ1-4	TGCAGCGCCTATACCGACAGGGGTAGTGAAAAACTGTTTTTT	CSAYTDRGSEKLFF
many	.	TRBV11-2	TRBJ1-4	TGTGCCAGCAGCTTAAGCGGGCCCGAGGGTGAAAAACTGTTTTTT	CASSLSGPEGEKLFF
.	.	TRBV28	TRBJ1-4	TGTGCCAGCAGTTTTGTTATGGATCCTAATGAAAAACTGTTTTTT	CASSFVMDPNEKLFF
.	.	TRBV24-1	TRBJ2-6	TGTGCCACCAGTGATAACTTCGGGGAATCTGGGGCCAACGTCCTGACTTTC	CATSDNFGESGANVLTF
many	.	TRBV7-3	TRBJ2-1	TGTGCCAGCAGCTTAACAGACGGGACCTACAATGAGCAGTTCTTC	CASSLTDGTYNEQFF
.	.	TRBV4-2	TRBJ1-1	TGTGCCAGCAGCCAAGATTTCGTCAGGTATACTTTCTTT	CASSQDFVRYTFF
.	.	TRBV24-1	TRBJ1-5	TGTGCCACCAGTGATGGTAGAGAAACTCAGCCCCAGCATTTT	CATSDGRETQPQHF
many	.	TRBV2	TRBJ2-2	TGTGCCAGCAGTGAGGCTAGCCGACACACCGGGGAGCTGTTTTTT	CASSEASRHTGELFF
many	.	TRBV2	TRBJ2-5	TGTGCCAGCAGTGGGGCCGCCCGAGAGACCCAGTACTTC	CASSGAARETQYF
.	TRBD1	TRBV27	TRBJ2-2	TGTGCCAGCAGTCCCGAGACAGGGAGCACCGGGGAGCTGTTTTTT	CASSPETGSTGELFF
few	TRBD2	TRBV6-5	TRBJ2-7	TGTGCCAGCAGTTACTTGGCTAGCGGGACGGGCGAGCAGTACTTC	CASSYLASGTGEQYF
many	TRBD1	TRBV2	TRBJ1-5	TGTGCCAGCAGTGGAAATAAAGGGACAGGGGGCCGGTGGAATCAGCCCCAGCATTTT	CASSGNKGTGGRWNQPQHF
.	TRBD1	TRBV28	TRBJ2-7	TGTGCCAGCAGTTCAGGACAGGGGGCGGTGGAGCAGTACTTC	CASSSGQGAVEQYF
.	.	TRBV28	TRBJ2-5	TGTGCCAGCAGTTTATATTCGGTTTCTACAGTCGGGACCCAGTACTTC	CASSLYSVSTVGTQYF
few	TRBD1	TRBV6-2/TRBV6-3	TRBJ2-3	TGTGCCAGCAGTTACTCCGGGACAGGGACCCATACGCAGTATTTT	CASSYSGTGTHTQYF
few	.	TRBV7-9	TRBJ2-7	TGTGCCAGCAGCCCACTATCCAGGGTTAACGAGCAGTACTTC	CASSPLSRVNEQYF
many	TRBD1	TRBV28	TRBJ1-1	TGTGCCAGCAGTTTTGGGACAGGGCAGAACACTGAAGCTTTCTTT	CASSFGTGQNTEAFF
.	.	TRBV5-5	TRBJ1-1	TGTGCCAGCAGCCCCGGGCCCCCGGAGACTGAAGCTTTCTTT	CASSPGPPETEAFF
.	TRBD2	TRBV4-1	TRBJ2-1	TGCGCCAGCAGCCAAACGACTAGCGGGGGTGACCATGAGCAGTTCTTC	CASSQTTSGGDHEQFF
many	TRBD1	TRBV12-3/TRBV12-4	TRBJ2-5	TGTGCCAGCAGGCCCAACAGGGGTGGGTCGGAGACCCAGTACTTC	CASRPNRGGSETQYF
many	.	TRBV15	TRBJ1-1	TGTGCCACCAGCAGAGAACCCAGGGTTCCCACTGAAGCTTTCTTT	CATSREPRVPTEAFF
.	.	TRBV6-5	TRBJ2-5	TGTGCCAGCAGTTACCATTATAGCGGTGTGGCCTTGGAGACCCAGTACTTC	CASSYHYSGVALETQYF
.	TRBD2	TRBV19	TRBJ2-1	TGTGCCAGTAGTGTGGCGGGAGGGCAAGGTGAGCAGTTCTTC	CASSVAGGQGEQFF
.	.	TRBV24-1	TRBJ1-2	TGTACCACCAGTGAGAGGACACCTCCCTATGGCTACACCTTC	CTTSERTPPYGYTF
many	.	TRBV2	TRBJ2-3	TGTGCCAGCGGAGGCAGGGAGACCGCGCCTAGCACAGATACGCAGTATTTT	CASGGRETAPSTDTQYF
few	TRBD1	TRBV19	TRBJ2-2	TGTGCCAGTAGCCTCGACAGGGTAGGAACCGGGGAGCTGTTTTTT	CASSLDRVGTGELFF
many	TRBD2	TRBV2	TRBJ2-5	TGTGCCTCCCAGGGAGGGCAGCAAGAGACCCAGTACTTC	CASQGGQQETQYF
many	.	TRBV28	TRBJ2-7	TGTGCCAGCAGTCGGGGGTTGACAGGGACGAGCTCCTACGAGCAGTACTTC	CASSRGLTGTSSYEQYF
many	TRBD2	TRBV5-1	TRBJ2-3	TGCGCCAGCAGCCGAAATCTAGCGGGAGGAACAGATACGCAGTATTTT	CASSRNLAGGTDTQYF
many	.	TRBV6-1	TRBJ2-3	TGTGCCAGCAATTTTCAGGGCCAGACAGATACGCAGTATTTT	CASNFQGQTDTQYF
.	.	TRBV29-1	TRBJ2-2	TGCAGCGTTGGGGTTTCGGACACCGGGGAGCTGTTTTTT	CSVGVSDTGELFF
many	TRBD2	TRBV7-2	TRBJ2-3	TGTGCCAGCAGCTTAGGAGGGTGTGCTAGCGGGATCTGTCCAGATACGCAGTATTTT	CASSLGGCASGICPDTQYF